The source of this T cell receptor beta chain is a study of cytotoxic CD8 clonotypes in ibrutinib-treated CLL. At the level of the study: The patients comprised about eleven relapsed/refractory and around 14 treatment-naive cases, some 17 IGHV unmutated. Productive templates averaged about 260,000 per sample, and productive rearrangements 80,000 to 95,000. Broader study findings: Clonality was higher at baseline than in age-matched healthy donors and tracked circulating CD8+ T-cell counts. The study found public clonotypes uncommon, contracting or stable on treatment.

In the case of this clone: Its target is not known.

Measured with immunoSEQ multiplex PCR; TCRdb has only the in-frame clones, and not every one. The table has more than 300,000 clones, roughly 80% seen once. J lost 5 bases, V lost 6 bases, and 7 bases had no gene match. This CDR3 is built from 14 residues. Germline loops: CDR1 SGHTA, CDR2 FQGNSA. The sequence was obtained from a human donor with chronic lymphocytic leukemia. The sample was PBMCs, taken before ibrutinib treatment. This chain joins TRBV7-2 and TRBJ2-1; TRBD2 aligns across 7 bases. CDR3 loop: CASRTTSINNEQFF. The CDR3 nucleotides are TGTGCCAGCAGGACGACTAGCATCAACAATGAGCAGTTCTTC.